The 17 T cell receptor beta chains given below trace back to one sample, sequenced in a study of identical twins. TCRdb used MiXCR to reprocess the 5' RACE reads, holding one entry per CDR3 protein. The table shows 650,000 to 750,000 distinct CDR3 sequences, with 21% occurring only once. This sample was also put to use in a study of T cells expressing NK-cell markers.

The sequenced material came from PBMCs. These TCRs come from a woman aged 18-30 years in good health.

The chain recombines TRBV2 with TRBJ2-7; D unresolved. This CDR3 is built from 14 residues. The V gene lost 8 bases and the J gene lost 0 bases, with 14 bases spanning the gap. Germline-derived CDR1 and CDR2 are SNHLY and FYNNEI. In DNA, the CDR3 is TGTGCCAGCGCCGTGGACGAAAGCTCCTACGAGCAGTACTTC. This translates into CASAVDESSYEQYF.

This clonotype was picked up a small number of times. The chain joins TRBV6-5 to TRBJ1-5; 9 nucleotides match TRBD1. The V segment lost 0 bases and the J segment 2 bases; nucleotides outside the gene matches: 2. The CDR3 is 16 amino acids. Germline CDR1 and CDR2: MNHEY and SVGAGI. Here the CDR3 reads CASSYSRTGGNQPQHF. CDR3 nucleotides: TGTGCCAGCAGTTACTCGAGGACAGGGGGCAATCAGCCCCAGCATTTT.

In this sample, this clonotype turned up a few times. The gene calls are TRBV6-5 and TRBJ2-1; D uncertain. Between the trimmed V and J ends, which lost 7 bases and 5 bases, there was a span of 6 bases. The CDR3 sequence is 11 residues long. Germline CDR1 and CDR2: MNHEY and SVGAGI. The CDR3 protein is CASTAHNEQFF. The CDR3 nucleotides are TGTGCCAGCACCGCGCACAATGAGCAGTTCTTC.

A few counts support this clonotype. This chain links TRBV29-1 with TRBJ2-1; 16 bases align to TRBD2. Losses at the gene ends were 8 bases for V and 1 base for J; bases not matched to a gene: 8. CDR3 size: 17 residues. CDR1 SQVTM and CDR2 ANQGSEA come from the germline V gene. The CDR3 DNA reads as TGCAGCATTAGGGGACTAGCGGGGGGGCGGTCCTACAATGAGCAGTTCTTC. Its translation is CSIRGLAGGRSYNEQFF.

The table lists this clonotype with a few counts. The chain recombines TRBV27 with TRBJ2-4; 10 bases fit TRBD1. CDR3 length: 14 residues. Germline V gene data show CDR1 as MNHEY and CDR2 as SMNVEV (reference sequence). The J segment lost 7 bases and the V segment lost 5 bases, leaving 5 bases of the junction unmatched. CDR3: CASSPGTGANIQYF. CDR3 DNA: TGTGCCAGCAGTCCTGGGACAGGGGCGAACATTCAGTACTTC.

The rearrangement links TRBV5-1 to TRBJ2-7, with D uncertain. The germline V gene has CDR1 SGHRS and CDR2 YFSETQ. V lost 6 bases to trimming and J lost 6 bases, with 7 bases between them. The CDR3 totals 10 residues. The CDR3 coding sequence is TGCGCCAGCATGGTCGGCGAGCAGTACTTC. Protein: CASMVGEQYF.

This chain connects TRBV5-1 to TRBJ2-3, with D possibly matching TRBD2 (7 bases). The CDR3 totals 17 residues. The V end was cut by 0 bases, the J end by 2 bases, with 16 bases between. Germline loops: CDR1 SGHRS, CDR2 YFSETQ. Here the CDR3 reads CASSLVWLGGHTDTQYF. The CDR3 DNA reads TGCGCCAGCAGCTTGGTATGGCTGGGGGGGCACACAGATACGCAGTATTTT. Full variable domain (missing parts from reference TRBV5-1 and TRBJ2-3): KAGVTQTPRYLIKTRGQQVTLSCSPISGHRSVSWYQQTPGQGLQFLFEYFSETQRNKGNFPGRFSGRQFSNSRSEMNVSTLELGDSALYLCASSLVWLGGHTDTQYFGPGTRLTVL.

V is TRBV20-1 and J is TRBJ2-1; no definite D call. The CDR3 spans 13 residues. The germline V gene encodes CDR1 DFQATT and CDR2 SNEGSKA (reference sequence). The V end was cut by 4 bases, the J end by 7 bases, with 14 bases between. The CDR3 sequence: CSATAERQNEQFF. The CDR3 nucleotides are TGCAGTGCTACGGCCGAGAGGCAGAATGAGCAGTTCTTC.

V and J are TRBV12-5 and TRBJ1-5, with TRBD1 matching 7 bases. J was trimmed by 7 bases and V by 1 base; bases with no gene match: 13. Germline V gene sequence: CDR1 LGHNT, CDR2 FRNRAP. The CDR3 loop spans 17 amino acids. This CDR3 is CASGLAPGTVFRQPQHF. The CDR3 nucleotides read TGTGCTAGTGGTTTGGCCCCCGGGACAGTCTTTCGGCAGCCCCAGCATTTT.

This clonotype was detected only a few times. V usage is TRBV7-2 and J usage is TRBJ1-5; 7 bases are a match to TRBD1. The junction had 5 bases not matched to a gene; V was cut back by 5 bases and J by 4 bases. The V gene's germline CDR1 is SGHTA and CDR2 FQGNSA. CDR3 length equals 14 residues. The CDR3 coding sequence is TGTGCCAGCAGCGCAGGGGGACCTAATCAGCCCCAGCATTTT. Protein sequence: CASSAGGPNQPQHF.

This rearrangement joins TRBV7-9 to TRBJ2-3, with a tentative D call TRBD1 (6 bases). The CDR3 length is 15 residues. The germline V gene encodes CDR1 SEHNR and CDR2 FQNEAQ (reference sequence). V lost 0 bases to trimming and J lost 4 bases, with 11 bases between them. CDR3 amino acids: CASSLAGAQADTQYF. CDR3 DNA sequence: TGTGCCAGCAGCTTAGCGGGGGCGCAGGCAGATACGCAGTATTTT.

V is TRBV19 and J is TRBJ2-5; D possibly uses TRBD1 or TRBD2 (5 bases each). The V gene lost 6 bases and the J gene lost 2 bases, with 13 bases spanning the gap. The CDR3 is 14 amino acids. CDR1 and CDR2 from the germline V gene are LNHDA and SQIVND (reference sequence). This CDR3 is CASSPGRLQETQYF. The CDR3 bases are TGTGCCAGTAGCCCGGGACGCTTGCAAGAGACCCAGTACTTC.

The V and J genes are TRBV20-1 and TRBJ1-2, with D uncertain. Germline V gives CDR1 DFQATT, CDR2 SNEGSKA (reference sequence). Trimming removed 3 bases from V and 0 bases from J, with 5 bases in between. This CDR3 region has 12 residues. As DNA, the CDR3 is TGCAGTGCTAGCGGTACTAACTATGGCTACACCTTC. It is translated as CSASGTNYGYTF.

The CDR3 reads CASTTSGTLGFF. DNA of the CDR3: TGTGCCAGCACGACTAGCGGCACCCTCGGATTCTTC. The chain has TRBV12-3 or TRBV12-4 and TRBJ2-1; 9 nucleotides align to TRBD2. The CDR3 covers 12 residues. The ends lost 7 bases at V and 16 bases at J; junction bases unmatched: 11.

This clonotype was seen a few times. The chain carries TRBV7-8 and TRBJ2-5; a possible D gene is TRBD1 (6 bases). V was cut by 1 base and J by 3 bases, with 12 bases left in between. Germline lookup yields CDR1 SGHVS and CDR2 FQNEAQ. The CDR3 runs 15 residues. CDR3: CASSLDPGDKETQYF. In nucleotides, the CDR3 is TGTGCCAGCAGCTTAGATCCAGGGGACAAAGAGACCCAGTACTTC.

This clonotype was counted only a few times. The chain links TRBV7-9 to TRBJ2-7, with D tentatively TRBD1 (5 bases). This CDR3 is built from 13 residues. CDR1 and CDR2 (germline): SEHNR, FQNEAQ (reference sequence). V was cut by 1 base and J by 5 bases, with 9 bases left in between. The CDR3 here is CASSLEGANEQYF. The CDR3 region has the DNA TGTGCCAGCAGCTTAGAAGGGGCGAACGAGCAGTACTTC.

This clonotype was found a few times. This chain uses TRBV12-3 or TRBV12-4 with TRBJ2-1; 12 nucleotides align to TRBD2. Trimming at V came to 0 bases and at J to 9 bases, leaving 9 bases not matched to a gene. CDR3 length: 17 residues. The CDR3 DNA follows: TGTGCCAGCAGTTTAGCTTCACTAGCGGGGGGCCTAATTGAGCAGTTCTTC. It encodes CASSLASLAGGLIEQFF.